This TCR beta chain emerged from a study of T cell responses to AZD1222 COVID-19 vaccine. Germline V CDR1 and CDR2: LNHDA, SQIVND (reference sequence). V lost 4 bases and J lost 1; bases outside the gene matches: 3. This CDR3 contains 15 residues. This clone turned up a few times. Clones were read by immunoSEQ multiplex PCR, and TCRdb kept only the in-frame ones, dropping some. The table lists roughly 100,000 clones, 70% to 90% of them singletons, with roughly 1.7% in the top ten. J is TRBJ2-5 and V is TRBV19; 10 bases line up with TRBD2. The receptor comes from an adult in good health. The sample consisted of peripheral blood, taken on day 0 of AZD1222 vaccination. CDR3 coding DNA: TGTGCCAGTAGTACATGGACTAGCGGCCAAGAGACCCAGTACTTC. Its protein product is CASSTWTSGQETQYF. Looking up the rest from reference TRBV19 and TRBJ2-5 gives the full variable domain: DGGITQSPKYLFRKEGQNVTLSCEQNLNHDAMYWYRQDPGQGLRLIYYSQIVNDFQKGDIAEGYSVSREKKESFPLTVTSAQKNPTAFYLCASSTWTSGQETQYFGPGTRLLVL.